This T cell receptor beta chain was observed in a study of identical twins. Study outcomes and limitations: Sequences that were out-of-frame, alpha and twin-shared displayed an excess of low generation probability. Its conclusions, products of cross-sectional statistical analysis, did not come from following the same donors.

One entry per CDR3 protein, called by TCRdb with MiXCR from the 5' RACE reads. The repertoire holds 1.5 million to 2 million distinct CDR3 sequences, with less than 40% as singletons. In its sample, this clonotype was seen a few times. What it binds is unknown. This TCR was sampled from a newborn girl in good health. The sequenced sample consisted of cord blood.

The CDR3 loop reads CSVEAPVRRETQYF. The CDR3 bases are TGCAGCGTTGAAGCCCCAGTCAGGAGGGAGACCCAGTACTTC. The chain links TRBV29-1 to TRBJ2-5; D might be TRBD2 (5 bases). Germline-derived CDR1 and CDR2 are SQVTM and ANQGSEA. Trimming shortened V by 1 base and J by 5 bases, and 14 bases separated the two germline ends. The CDR3 extends over 14 amino acids.